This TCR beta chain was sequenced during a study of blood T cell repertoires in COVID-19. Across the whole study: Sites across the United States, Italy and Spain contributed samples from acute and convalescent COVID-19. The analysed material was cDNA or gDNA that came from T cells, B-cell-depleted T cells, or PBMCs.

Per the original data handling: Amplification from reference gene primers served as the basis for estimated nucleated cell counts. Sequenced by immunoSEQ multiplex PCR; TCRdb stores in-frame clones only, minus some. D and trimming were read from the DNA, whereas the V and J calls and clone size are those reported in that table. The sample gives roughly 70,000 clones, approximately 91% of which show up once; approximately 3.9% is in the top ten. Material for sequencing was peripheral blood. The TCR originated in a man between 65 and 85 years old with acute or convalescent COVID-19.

The CDR3 nucleotides read TGTGCCAGCAGTTTGGGGAGCTCGGGAGGAAACATTCAGTACTTC. It specifies CASSLGSSGGNIQYF. The chain carries TRBV6-2 or TRBV6-3 and TRBJ2-4, with 7 bases matching TRBD2. The CDR3 is 15 residues long. CDR1 is MNHEY, CDR2 SVGEGT, per germline. The V gene end was trimmed by 4 bases and the J gene end by 6 bases; junction bases not matched to a gene: 9.